This TCR beta chain was obtained from a study of blood T cell repertoires in COVID-19 (dated by TCRdb to the early 2020s). Some background on the complete study: Collaborator samples came from the United States, Italy and Spain and covered acute and convalescent phases of COVID-19. The prospective study material was composed of cDNA or gDNA derived from T cells, B-cell-depleted T cells, or PBMCs. Subjects who had been exposed to COVID-19, were actively infected with it, or had recovered from it provided the deeply sampled blood TCRbeta repertoires that made up the dataset. A freely available public database, intended as a resource for researchers studying the immune response to SARS-CoV-2, is where the repertoires were released. The samples were drawn from the first 160 participants of the ongoing ImmuneRACE study and from over 950 subjects provided by 6 global collaborators. Nearly every sample came with metadata listing a de-identified subject ID, COVID-19 status, age in years and sex. Where available, HLA class I and class II types were taken from metadata supplied by the sample provider and were not determined by assay-based typing.

Overall results and qualifications from the work: The amount of clinical and demographic metadata varied by source and participant and was provided uncurated.

Including the terminal cysteine and phenylalanine, the CDR3 comprises 13 residues. The only DNA kept is the CDR3, 39 bases in frame from the first base. CDR1 MRHNA and CDR2 SNTAGT were looked up in the germline V gene. The junction shows trimming of 0 bases on V and 8 bases on J, and the gene matches do not reach 0 bases of it. A word on this clone: Its antigen is still unknown. Base-call qualities are not available, and no considerably larger clone is one nucleotide away.

TCRbeta CDR3 regions were amplified from genomic DNA using the immunoSEQ Assay, a bias-controlled multiplex PCR. Per the authors' processing: The number of nucleated cells in each sample was estimated from the amplification of reference gene primers within the assay. To quantify the absolute abundance of each unique TCRbeta CDR3 rearrangement, sequence reads were collapsed and filtered. For each sample, productive Simpson clonality was calculated by taking the square root of Simpson's diversity index across productive rearrangements. TCRdb retrieved this table from immuneACCESS and kept in-frame rearrangements only. Not all clones are present; in checked studies, unresolved V genes account for under half, and no reason is known for the remainder. The V and J calls and clone size come from that table; D and trimming were worked out from the DNA. The sample table contains some 230,000 clones; only one count was recorded for approximately 86% of them. The ten largest clones take up 10% of the sample.

One collaborating source in Seattle enrolled patients during active infection and followed them longitudinally through the course of disease. Collaborating institutions collected whole blood in K2EDTA tubes following their own protocols. Collaborator samples were shipped for TCRbeta analysis as frozen whole blood, isolated PBMCs, or DNA extracted from either sample type. The origin of this receptor is a woman aged 45-65 years with COVID-19, enrolled during active disease. The specimen sequenced was peripheral blood. This receptor chain uses TRBV6-4 and TRBJ1-2, with 10 bases in between that match TRBD1. The nucleotide sequence is given as TGTGCCAGCAGTGACTCGGGACAGGGGGGCTACACCTTC. Its protein product is CASSDSGQGGYTF.